This entry lists 23 T cell receptor beta chains sequenced from one sample in a study of siplizumab effects on memory and regulatory T cells. Libraries were prepared by immunoSEQ multiplex PCR; TCRdb keeps only in-frame clonotypes and omits some of them. The table has tens of thousands of clones, 89% seen once. Sequenced: naive CD4+ T cells sorted from blood. Source of these receptors: a human donor in good health.

V usage is TRBV7-9 and J usage is TRBJ2-7; TRBD1 matches 10 bases. This CDR3 has 14 amino acids. V shed 5 bases, J shed 7 bases, and the junction held 8 bases outside the gene matches. From germline, CDR1 is SEHNR and CDR2 FQNEAQ (reference sequence). The CDR3 bases are TGTGCCAGCAGCCCTGGACAGGGGGAGGGTGAGCAGTACTTC. Amino acid sequence: CASSPGQGEGEQYF.

The rearrangement links TRBV5-1 to TRBJ2-1; 7 nucleotides agree with TRBD2. This CDR3 region has 15 residues. Germline V CDR1 and CDR2: SGHRS, YFSETQ. V lost 0 bases, J lost 7 bases, and 7 bases stayed unmatched. CDR3 residues: CASSLVSGGSNEQFF. The CDR3 region has the DNA TGCGCCAGCAGCTTGGTTTCGGGGGGTTCGAATGAGCAGTTCTTC.

Only one count was recorded for this clone. The CDR3 is CASSGDTPSTDTQYF. CDR3 nucleotides: TGCGCCAGCAGCGGAGATACTCCTAGCACAGATACGCAGTATTTT. The chain couples TRBV5-1 to TRBJ2-3; D call uncertain. The length of the CDR3 is 15 residues. Germline V gene data show CDR1 as SGHRS and CDR2 as YFSETQ. The germline V and J ends were trimmed by 4 bases and 0 bases, with 12 bases remaining between them.

The V and J genes are TRBV5-1 and TRBJ2-5; no definite D call. The V end was cut by 4 bases, the J end by 2 bases, with 12 bases between. The CDR3 covers 14 residues. The germline gives CDR1 SGHRS, CDR2 YFSETQ. CDR3 sequence reads: CASSPNSEQETQYF. The CDR3 DNA is TGCGCCAGCAGCCCGAACAGCGAACAAGAGACCCAGTACTTC. Full variable domain (missing parts from reference TRBV5-1 and TRBJ2-5): KAGVTQTPRYLIKTRGQQVTLSCSPISGHRSVSWYQQTPGQGLQFLFEYFSETQRNKGNFPGRFSGRQFSNSRSEMNVSTLELGDSALYLCASSPNSEQETQYFGPGTRLLVL.

The CDR3 loop is CSASDNTQYF. CDR3 sequence (DNA): TGCAGTGCTAGCGATAATACGCAGTATTTT. The chain couples TRBV20-1 to TRBJ2-3; D gene ambiguous. The V and J ends lost 3 bases and 7 bases respectively, with 5 bases between them. This CDR3 region has 10 residues. In germline, CDR1 is DFQATT, CDR2 SNEGSKA (reference sequence).

The CDR3 DNA reads as TGTGCCAGTAGTAGCGGGAGGACCTACGAGCAGTACTTC. Protein product: CASSSGRTYEQYF. The chain recombines TRBV19 with TRBJ2-7; 8 bases are shared with TRBD2. Germline V gene lookup returns CDR1 LNHDA and CDR2 SQIVND (reference sequence). J was trimmed by 2 bases and V by 4 bases; bases with no gene match: 1. CDR3 size: 13 residues.

This rearrangement joins TRBV10-3 to TRBJ2-1; 11 positions agree with TRBD2. Germline V gene data show CDR1 as ENHRY and CDR2 as SYGVKD. The V gene end was trimmed by 6 bases and the J gene end by 5 bases; junction bases not matched to a gene: 6. The CDR3 loop spans 15 amino acids. The CDR3 DNA reads TGTGCCATCAGACCCGGGACTAGCGGAAACAATGAGCAGTTCTTC. It yields the protein CAIRPGTSGNNEQFF.

This clone was found once. The chain recombines TRBV5-1 with TRBJ2-7; 7 nucleotides align to TRBD1. Per germline, CDR1 SGHRS and CDR2 YFSETQ. The length of the CDR3 is 13 residues. Trimming took 2 bases from V and 5 from J; bases not matched to a gene: 4. DNA for the CDR3: TGCGCCAGCAGCTTACCCAGGGGGAACGAGCAGTACTTC. This encodes CASSLPRGNEQYF. The entire variable domain, with the rest obtained from reference TRBV5-1 and TRBJ2-7, is as follows: KAGVTQTPRYLIKTRGQQVTLSCSPISGHRSVSWYQQTPGQGLQFLFEYFSETQRNKGNFPGRFSGRQFSNSRSEMNVSTLELGDSALYLCASSLPRGNEQYFGPGTRLTVT.

This clone occurred once. The CDR3 loop is CASSTQGAGELFF. The CDR3 nucleotides read TGTGCCAGCAGTACCCAGGGTGCCGGGGAGCTGTTTTTT. This chain joins TRBV6-5 and TRBJ2-2, with a tentative D call TRBD1 (5 bases). Germline V lookup: CDR1 MNHEY, CDR2 SVGAGI. The CDR3 extends over 13 amino acids. V dropped 5 bases and J dropped 6 bases, with 10 bases sitting between them.

The gene calls are TRBV5-1 and TRBJ1-2; 7 nucleotides line up with TRBD1. V shed 6 bases and J 6 bases; nucleotides not matched to a gene: 8. The CDR3 loop spans 13 amino acids. Germline CDR1 SGHRS, CDR2 YFSETQ. The DNA for the CDR3 is TGCGCCAGCACCAAGACAGGGACTCATGGCTACACCTTC. This codes for CASTKTGTHGYTF.

The V gene is TRBV7-8, the J gene TRBJ2-5; D uncertain. The CDR3 length is 13 residues. Trimming removed 7 bases from V and 2 bases from J, with 11 bases in between. CDR1 is SGHVS, CDR2 FQNEAQ, per germline. For the CDR3, the DNA is TGTGCCAGCACATTGAGGCAACAAGAGACCCAGTACTTC. Protein: CASTLRQQETQYF.

This clone appeared a few times. The rearrangement joins TRBV7-3 to TRBJ1-2; D unclear. Germline V gives CDR1 SGHTA, CDR2 FQGTGA. CDR3 length: 14 amino acids. With 2 bases removed from V and 4 bases from J, the gap between germline ends came to 11 bases. The chain's CDR3 is CASSLLGSSYGYTF. CDR3 DNA sequence: TGTGCCAGCAGCTTATTGGGGAGTTCCTATGGCTACACCTTC.

The rearrangement links TRBV4-1 to TRBJ2-7; 7 bases line up with TRBD1. J gave up 0 bases and V 1 base, and 6 bases lay outside the gene matches. This CDR3 comprises 16 residues. Germline CDR1 MGHRA, CDR2 YSYEKL. In DNA form, the CDR3 reads TGCGCCAGCAGCCAAGGCAGGGCAGGGGGCTCCTACGAGCAGTACTTC. This translates into CASSQGRAGGSYEQYF.

This clone was observed a few times. V gene TRBV2 combines with J gene TRBJ1-1, with 9 bases aligning to TRBD1. J lost 1 base, V lost 6 bases, and 3 bases had no gene match. Germline CDR1 and CDR2: SNHLY and FYNNEI. The CDR3 extends over 14 amino acids. The CDR3 region has the DNA TGTGCCAGCAGGGACAGGGGCGGGAACACTGAAGCTTTCTTT. Amino acid sequence: CASRDRGGNTEAFF.

The V and J genes are TRBV7-3 and TRBJ2-7; 11 nucleotides match TRBD2. The CDR3 has 15 amino acids. J gave up 7 bases and V 5 bases, and 10 bases lay outside the gene matches. Germline lookup yields CDR1 SGHTA and CDR2 FQGTGA. The CDR3 protein is CASSQGGLAGGEQYF. In DNA form, the CDR3 reads TGTGCCAGCAGCCAAGGCGGACTAGCGGGTGGGGAGCAGTACTTC.

V is TRBV12-5 and J is TRBJ2-1, with 8 bases identical to TRBD2. From germline, CDR1 is LGHNT and CDR2 FRNRAP. The CDR3 totals 14 residues. V trimming: 2 bases; J trimming: 7 bases; junction bases outside the gene matches: 4. CDR3 sequence (DNA): TGTGCTAGTGGTTTGACGGGAGGGGGGAATGAGCAGTTCTTC. As protein: CASGLTGGGNEQFF.

The rearrangement uses TRBV18 and TRBJ1-5; D gene unclear. Germline CDR1 and CDR2: KGHSH and LQKENI. The germline V and J ends were trimmed by 3 bases and 2 bases, with 5 bases remaining between them. This CDR3 has 13 amino acids. The CDR3 region is CASSPDGNQPQHF. CDR3 sequence (DNA): TGTGCCAGCTCACCGGATGGCAATCAGCCCCAGCATTTT.

This clone was seen once. The chain employs TRBV5-1 and TRBJ2-3; TRBD2 aligns across 15 bases. Per the germline V gene, CDR1 is SGHRS and CDR2 is YFSETQ. The CDR3 is made up of 15 amino acids. V lost 7 bases to trimming and J lost 0 bases; unmatched junction nucleotides: 0. The CDR3 is CASGTSGGSTDTQYF. Here the CDR3 DNA reads TGCGCCAGCGGGACTAGCGGGGGGAGCACAGATACGCAGTATTTT.

The rearrangement uses TRBV5-1 and TRBJ2-2; no clear D gene. Trimming took off 5 bases at V and 4 bases at J, with 12 bases between the two ends. Germline CDR1 SGHRS, CDR2 YFSETQ. The CDR3 sequence is 14 residues long. CDR3 protein: CASRVGSVTGELFF. Here the CDR3 DNA reads TGCGCCAGCAGAGTCGGGTCGGTCACCGGGGAGCTGTTTTTT.

The CDR3 DNA sequence: TGTGCCGTACCGACCGGGACAGCTACGAACAATGAGCAGTTCTTC. It encodes CAVPTGTATNNEQFF. The chain links TRBV7-8 to TRBJ2-1; 7 bases fit TRBD1. V was pared by 11 bases and J by 5 bases, with 15 bases of the junction left unmatched. This CDR3 contains 15 residues. Germline CDR1 is SGHVS and CDR2 is FQNEAQ.

V gene TRBV25-1 combines with J gene TRBJ1-2, with D uncertain. V lost 5 bases to trimming and J lost 2 bases, with 6 bases between them. CDR1 and CDR2 from the germline V gene are MGHDK and SYGVNS. The CDR3 has 12 residues. The CDR3 sequence: CASSRVNYGYTF. The CDR3 DNA is TGTGCCAGCAGTCGGGTAAACTATGGCTACACCTTC.

CDR3 in amino acids: CASQNRQGGNTEAFF. CDR3 DNA: TGCGCCAGCCAAAACCGACAGGGCGGAAACACTGAAGCTTTCTTT. The rearrangement joins TRBV5-1 to TRBJ1-1; 7 bases are a match to TRBD1. Trimming removed 7 bases from V and 2 bases from J; junction bases left unmatched: 11. The CDR3 consists of 15 residues. CDR1 SGHRS and CDR2 YFSETQ come from the germline V gene. The variable domain in full, completed from reference TRBV5-1 and TRBJ1-1, reads KAGVTQTPRYLIKTRGQQVTLSCSPISGHRSVSWYQQTPGQGLQFLFEYFSETQRNKGNFPGRFSGRQFSNSRSEMNVSTLELGDSALYLCASQNRQGGNTEAFFGQGTRLTVV.

The chain joins TRBV4-1 to TRBJ1-1, with D tentatively TRBD1 (5 bases). The V gene's germline CDR1 is MGHRA and CDR2 YSYEKL. This CDR3 comprises 15 residues. V lost 3 bases, J lost 10 bases, and 21 bases lay in between. CDR3 sequence: CASSQGGTFLARAFF. In DNA, the CDR3 is TGCGCCAGCAGCCAGGGGGGTACTTTCCTGGCTCGAGCTTTCTTT.